The source of this TCR beta chain is a study of cytotoxic CD8 clonotypes in ibrutinib-treated CLL. Study summary: Averaging across samples gave approximately 260,000 productive templates and 94,082 productive rearrangements.

Trimming removed 0 bases at V and 9 bases at J, with 12 bases between. CDR1 is SNHLY and CDR2 is FYNNEI in the germline V gene. The CDR3 contains 14 residues. For this clone: The antigen is unknown.

Points from the study as a whole: Clonality went up at ibrutinib response and then declined back toward baseline at progression.

The protocol was immunoSEQ multiplex PCR, while the TCRdb copy is restricted to in-frame clones and leaves out a portion. The table includes approximately 160,000 clones, around nine tenths detected once. The chain joins TRBV2 to TRBJ2-1; the D is unclear. This sequence originates from a human donor with chronic lymphocytic leukemia. The sample consisted of PBMCs, taken at disease progression, from a patient treated with ibrutinib. The CDR3 reads CASSEALDRAEQFF. The CDR3 DNA is TGTGCCAGCAGTGAAGCGTTGGATCGGGCTGAGCAGTTCTTC.